The next 9 T cell receptor beta chains were all read from a single sample in a study of blood T cell repertoires in COVID-19. Profiling relied on immunoSEQ multiplex PCR, and the TCRdb table lists in-frame clones only, not all of them. Of tens of thousands of clones listed, roughly 85% are singletons. Sequencing used peripheral blood. These receptors were collected from a human donor in a cohort sampled during active COVID-19.

The chain carries TRBV6-2 or TRBV6-3 and TRBJ1-2; D perhaps matches TRBD1 (5 bases). CDR1 and CDR2 from the germline V gene are MNHEY and SVGEGT. The V end was cut by 2 bases, the J end by 14 bases, with 18 bases between. The CDR3 spans 13 residues. In DNA form, the CDR3 reads TGTGCCAGCAGTTACCTAGAGACAGCTCACGGGACCTTC. Its protein is CASSYLETAHGTF.

This clone was picked up one time. The chain recombines TRBV19 with TRBJ2-7, with D tentatively TRBD2 (6 bases). This CDR3 is 15 amino acids long. The V gene lost 0 bases and the J gene lost 2 bases, with 11 bases spanning the gap. Germline V gene sequence: CDR1 LNHDA, CDR2 SQIVND (reference sequence). Written as DNA, the CDR3 is TGTGCCAGTAGTATAGAGGGAGGCCTTACCTACGAGCAGTACTTC. Its protein is CASSIEGGLTYEQYF.

V usage is TRBV7-9 and J usage is TRBJ1-6; possible D gene TRBD1, 6 bases. Trimming cost V 5 bases and J 7 bases, with 6 bases left between them. The length of the CDR3 is 12 residues. The germline V gene has CDR1 SEHNR and CDR2 FQNEAQ (reference sequence). In DNA form, the CDR3 reads TGTGCCAGCAGCCAGGGGAATTCACCCCTCCACTTT. This translates into CASSQGNSPLHF.

V is TRBV29-1 and J is TRBJ1-1; 8 bases fit TRBD1. Looked up from germline, CDR1 is SQVTM and CDR2 is ANQGSEA. This CDR3 is 12 amino acids long. Unmatched junction bases numbered 5, after V lost 6 bases and J lost 5 bases. DNA for the CDR3: TGCAGCGTCGACAGGGGTGGAACTGAAGCTTTCTTT. This translates into CSVDRGGTEAFF.

The chain joins TRBV5-1 to TRBJ2-7; D possibly corresponds to TRBD1 (5 bases). Germline loops: CDR1 SGHRS, CDR2 YFSETQ. Between the trimmed V and J ends, which lost 0 bases and 2 bases, there was a span of 15 bases. The CDR3 is 16 residues long. The CDR3 nucleotides read TGCGCCAGCAGCTTGGCCAATCGACAGTACACCTACGAGCAGTACTTC. Translation: CASSLANRQYTYEQYF.

This clone was seen more than once but under ten times. The genes are TRBV11-3 and TRBJ2-1; D call uncertain. Germline CDR1 reads SGHNT; CDR2 reads YENEEA. The V end was cut by 4 bases, the J end by 6 bases, with 10 bases between. The CDR3 sequence is 13 residues long. This CDR3 is CASSSPPGNEQFF. CDR3 DNA sequence: TGTGCCAGCAGCTCTCCCCCAGGCAATGAGCAGTTCTTC.

The V gene is TRBV5-1, the J gene TRBJ2-5; 8 bases fit TRBD1. The CDR3 runs 17 residues. V shed 4 bases and J 5 bases; nucleotides not matched to a gene: 16. CDR1 and CDR2 (germline): SGHRS, YFSETQ. The CDR3 DNA sequence: TGCGCCAGCAGCCCGCAACACCTGGACAGGGCGTCTGAGACCCAGTACTTC. This gives the protein CASSPQHLDRASETQYF. Supplemented by reference TRBV5-1 and TRBJ2-5, the full variable domain reads KAGVTQTPRYLIKTRGQQVTLSCSPISGHRSVSWYQQTPGQGLQFLFEYFSETQRNKGNFPGRFSGRQFSNSRSEMNVSTLELGDSALYLCASSPQHLDRASETQYFGPGTRLLVL.

The chain carries TRBV23-1 and TRBJ1-2; a possible D gene is TRBD1 (6 bases). TRBV23-1 is an open reading frame, and its role is uncertain. The CDR3 sequence is 18 residues long. Trimming removed 4 bases at V and 1 base at J, with 22 bases between. The CDR3 reads CASSLKWQGSGVNYGYTF. The CDR3 bases are TGCGCCAGCAGTCTAAAGTGGCAGGGGAGTGGGGTTAACTATGGCTACACCTTC.

The chain has TRBV19 and TRBJ2-6; 9 bases are a match to TRBD1. V was pared by 7 bases and J by 0 bases, with 10 bases of the junction left unmatched. Germline V gene lookup returns CDR1 LNHDA and CDR2 SQIVND (reference sequence). The CDR3 extends over 18 amino acids. The CDR3 protein is CASNSRTGADSGANVLTF. As DNA, the CDR3 is TGTGCCAGTAATTCCCGGACAGGGGCCGACTCTGGGGCCAACGTCCTGACTTTC.